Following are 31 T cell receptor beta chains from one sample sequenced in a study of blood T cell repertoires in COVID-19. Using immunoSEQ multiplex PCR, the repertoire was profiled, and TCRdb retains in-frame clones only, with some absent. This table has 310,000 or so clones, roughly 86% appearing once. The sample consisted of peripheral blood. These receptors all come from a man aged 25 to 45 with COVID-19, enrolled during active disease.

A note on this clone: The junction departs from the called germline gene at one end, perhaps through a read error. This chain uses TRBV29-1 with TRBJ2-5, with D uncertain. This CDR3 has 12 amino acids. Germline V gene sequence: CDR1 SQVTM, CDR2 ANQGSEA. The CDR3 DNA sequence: TGCAGCGTTGAATTAGCTCGTATCGACCTAAACTTC. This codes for CSVELARIDLNF.

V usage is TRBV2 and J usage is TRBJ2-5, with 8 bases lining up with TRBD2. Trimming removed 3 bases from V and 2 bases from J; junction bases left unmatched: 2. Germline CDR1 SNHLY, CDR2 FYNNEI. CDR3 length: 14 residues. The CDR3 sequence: CASSEIAGQETQYF. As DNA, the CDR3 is TGTGCCAGCAGTGAGATAGCGGGACAAGAGACCCAGTACTTC.

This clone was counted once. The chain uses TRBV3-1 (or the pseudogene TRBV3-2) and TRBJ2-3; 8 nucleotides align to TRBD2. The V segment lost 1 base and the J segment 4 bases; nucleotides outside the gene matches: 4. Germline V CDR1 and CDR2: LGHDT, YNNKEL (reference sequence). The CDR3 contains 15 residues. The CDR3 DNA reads TGTGCCAGCAGCCAAGCGGGGGGGCCGGCAGATACGCAGTATTTT. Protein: CASSQAGGPADTQYF.

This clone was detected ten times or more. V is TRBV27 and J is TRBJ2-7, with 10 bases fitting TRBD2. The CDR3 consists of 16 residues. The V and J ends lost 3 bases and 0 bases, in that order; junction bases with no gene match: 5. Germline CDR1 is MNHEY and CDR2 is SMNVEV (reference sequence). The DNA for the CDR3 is TGTGCCAGCAGTTTCGGTAGCGGGAGGAGCTCCTACGAGCAGTACTTC. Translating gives CASSFGSGRSSYEQYF.

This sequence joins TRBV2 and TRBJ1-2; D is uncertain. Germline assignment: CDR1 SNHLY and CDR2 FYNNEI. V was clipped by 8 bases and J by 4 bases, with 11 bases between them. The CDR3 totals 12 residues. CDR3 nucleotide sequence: TGTGCCAGCTTCTCTATCGGCTATGGCTACACCTTC. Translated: CASFSIGYGYTF. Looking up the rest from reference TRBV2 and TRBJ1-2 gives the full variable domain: EPEVTQTPSHQVTQMGQEVILRCVPISNHLYFYWYRQILGQKVEFLVSFYNNEISEKSEIFDDQFSVERPDGSNFTLKIRSTKLEDSAMYFCASFSIGYGYTFGSGTRLTVV.

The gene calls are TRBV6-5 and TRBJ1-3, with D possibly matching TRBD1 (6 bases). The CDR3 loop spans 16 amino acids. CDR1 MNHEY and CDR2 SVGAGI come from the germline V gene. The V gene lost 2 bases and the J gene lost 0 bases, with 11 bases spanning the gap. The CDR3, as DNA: TGTGCCAGCAGTTACGGCACAGGGACCTCTGGAAACACCATATATTTT. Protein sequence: CASSYGTGTSGNTIYF.

For the CDR3, the DNA is TGTGCCAGCAGCTTAGGTTTAGGGGCTTGGGGCTACACCTTC. Protein: CASSLGLGAWGYTF. V and J are TRBV7-2 and TRBJ1-2, with a possible D match to TRBD1 (5 bases). The CDR3 totals 14 residues. V shed 1 base and J shed 8 bases, with 14 bases lying between them. Germline assignment: CDR1 SGHTA and CDR2 FQGNSA.

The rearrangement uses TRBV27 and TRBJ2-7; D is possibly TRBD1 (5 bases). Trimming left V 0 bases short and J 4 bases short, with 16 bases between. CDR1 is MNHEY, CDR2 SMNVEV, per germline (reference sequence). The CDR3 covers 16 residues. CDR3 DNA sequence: TGTGCCAGCAGTTTATCGGGGCCCCGGTTTAAATACGAGCAGTACTTC. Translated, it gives CASSLSGPRFKYEQYF.

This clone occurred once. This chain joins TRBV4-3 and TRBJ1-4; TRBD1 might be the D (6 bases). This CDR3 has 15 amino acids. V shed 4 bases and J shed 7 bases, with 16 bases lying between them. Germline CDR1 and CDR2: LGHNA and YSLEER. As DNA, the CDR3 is TGCGCCAGCAGCCGGACCATAGGGGGAAGTGAAAAACTGTTTTTT. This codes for CASSRTIGGSEKLFF.

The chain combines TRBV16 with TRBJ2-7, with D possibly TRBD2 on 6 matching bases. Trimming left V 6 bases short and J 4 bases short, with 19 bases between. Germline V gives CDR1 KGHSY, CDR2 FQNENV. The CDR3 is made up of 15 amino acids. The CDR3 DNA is TGTGCCAGCAGTCCTGAGTCGGGGGAACCTTACGAGCAGTACTTC. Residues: CASSPESGEPYEQYF.

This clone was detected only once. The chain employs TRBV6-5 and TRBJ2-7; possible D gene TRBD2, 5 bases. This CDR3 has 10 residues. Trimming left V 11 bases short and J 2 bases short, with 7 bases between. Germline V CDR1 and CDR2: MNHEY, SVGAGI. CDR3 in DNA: TGTGCCCTCGGGGCCTACGAGCAGTACTTC. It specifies CALGAYEQYF.

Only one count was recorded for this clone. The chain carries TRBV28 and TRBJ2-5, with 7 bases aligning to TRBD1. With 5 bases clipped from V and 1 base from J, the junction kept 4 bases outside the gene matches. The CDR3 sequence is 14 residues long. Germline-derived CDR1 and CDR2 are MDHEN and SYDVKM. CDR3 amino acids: CASSPTGVQETQYF. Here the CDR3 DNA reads TGTGCCAGCAGTCCTACAGGGGTCCAAGAGACCCAGTACTTC.

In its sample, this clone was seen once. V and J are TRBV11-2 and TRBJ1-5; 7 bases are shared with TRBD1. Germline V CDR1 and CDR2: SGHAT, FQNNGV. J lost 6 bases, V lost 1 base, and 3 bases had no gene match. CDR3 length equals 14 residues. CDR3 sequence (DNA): TGTGCCAGCAGCTTAGGAGGGGGCAGTCAGCCCCAGCATTTT. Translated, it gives CASSLGGGSQPQHF.

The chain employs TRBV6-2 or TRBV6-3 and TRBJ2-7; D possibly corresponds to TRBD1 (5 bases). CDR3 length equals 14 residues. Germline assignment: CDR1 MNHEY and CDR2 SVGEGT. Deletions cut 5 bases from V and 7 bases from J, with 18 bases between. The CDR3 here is CASSPTGDGREQYF. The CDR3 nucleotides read TGTGCCAGCAGTCCAACAGGTGACGGTCGGGAGCAGTACTTC.

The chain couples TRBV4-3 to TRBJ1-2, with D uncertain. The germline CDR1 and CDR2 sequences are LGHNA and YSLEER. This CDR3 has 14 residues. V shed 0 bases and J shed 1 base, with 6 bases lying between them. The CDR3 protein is CASSQDGYNYGYTF. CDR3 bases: TGCGCCAGCAGCCAAGACGGGTATAACTATGGCTACACCTTC.

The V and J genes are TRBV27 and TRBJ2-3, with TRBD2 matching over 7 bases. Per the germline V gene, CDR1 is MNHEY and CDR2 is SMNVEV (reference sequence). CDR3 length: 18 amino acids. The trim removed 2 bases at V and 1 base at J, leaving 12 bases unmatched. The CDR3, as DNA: TGTGCCAGCAGTTTAGATTCCCCGGGGGGACTTGGCACAGATACGCAGTATTTT. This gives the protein CASSLDSPGGLGTDTQYF.

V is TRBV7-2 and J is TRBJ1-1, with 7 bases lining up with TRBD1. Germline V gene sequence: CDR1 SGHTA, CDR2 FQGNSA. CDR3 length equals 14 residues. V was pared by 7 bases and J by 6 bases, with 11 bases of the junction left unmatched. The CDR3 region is CASKIRQGLPEAFF. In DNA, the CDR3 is TGTGCCAGCAAAATACGACAGGGTTTGCCTGAAGCTTTCTTT.

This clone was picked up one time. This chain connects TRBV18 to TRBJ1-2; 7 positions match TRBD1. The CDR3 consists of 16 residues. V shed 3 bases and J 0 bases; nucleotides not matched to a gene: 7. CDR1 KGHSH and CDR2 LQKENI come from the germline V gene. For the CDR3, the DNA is TGTGCCAGCTCACCCTCGATTGGGACAGCTAACTATGGCTACACCTTC. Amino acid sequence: CASSPSIGTANYGYTF.

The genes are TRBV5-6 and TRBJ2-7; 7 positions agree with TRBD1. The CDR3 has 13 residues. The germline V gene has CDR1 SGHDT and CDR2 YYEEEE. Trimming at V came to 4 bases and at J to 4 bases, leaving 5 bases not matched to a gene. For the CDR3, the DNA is TGTGCCAGCAGCGGGGACAGATCGTACGAGCAGTACTTC. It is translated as CASSGDRSYEQYF.

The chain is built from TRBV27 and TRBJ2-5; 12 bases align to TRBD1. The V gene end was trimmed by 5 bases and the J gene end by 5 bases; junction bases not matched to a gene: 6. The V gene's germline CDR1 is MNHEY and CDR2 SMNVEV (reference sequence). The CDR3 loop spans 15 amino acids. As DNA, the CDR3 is TGTGCCAGCAGTCTCCGGGACAGGGGGCTTGAGACCCAGTACTTC. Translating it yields CASSLRDRGLETQYF.

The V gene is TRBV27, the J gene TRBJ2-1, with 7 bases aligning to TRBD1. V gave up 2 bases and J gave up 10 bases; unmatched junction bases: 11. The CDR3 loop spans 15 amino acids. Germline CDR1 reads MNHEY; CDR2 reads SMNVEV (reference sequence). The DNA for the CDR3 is TGTGCCAGCAGTTTAAACGTGGAGACAGGGAGCGAGCAGTTCTTC. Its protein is CASSLNVETGSEQFF.

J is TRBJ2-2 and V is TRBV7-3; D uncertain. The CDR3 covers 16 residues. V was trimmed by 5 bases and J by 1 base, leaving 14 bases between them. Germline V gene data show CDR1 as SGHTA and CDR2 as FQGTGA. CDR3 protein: CASSPHPNQNTGELFF. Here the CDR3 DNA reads TGTGCCAGCAGCCCACATCCGAACCAGAACACCGGGGAGCTGTTTTTT.

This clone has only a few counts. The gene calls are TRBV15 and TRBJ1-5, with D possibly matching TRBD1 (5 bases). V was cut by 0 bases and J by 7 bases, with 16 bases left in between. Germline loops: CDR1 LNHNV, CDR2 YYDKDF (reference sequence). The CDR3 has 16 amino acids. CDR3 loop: CATSRDGRGLGQPQHF. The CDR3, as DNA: TGTGCCACCAGCAGAGATGGGAGGGGTTTAGGCCAGCCCCAGCATTTT.

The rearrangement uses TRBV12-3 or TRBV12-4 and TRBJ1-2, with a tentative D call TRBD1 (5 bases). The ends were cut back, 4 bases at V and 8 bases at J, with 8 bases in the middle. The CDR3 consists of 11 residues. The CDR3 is CASSYQGGYTF. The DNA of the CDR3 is TGTGCCAGCAGTTATCAGGGCGGCTACACCTTC.

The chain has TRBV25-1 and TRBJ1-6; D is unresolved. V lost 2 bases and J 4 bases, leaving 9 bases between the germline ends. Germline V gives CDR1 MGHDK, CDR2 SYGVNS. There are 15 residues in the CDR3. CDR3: CASSERGGYNSPLHF. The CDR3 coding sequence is TGTGCCAGCAGTGAAAGAGGAGGTTATAATTCACCCCTCCACTTT. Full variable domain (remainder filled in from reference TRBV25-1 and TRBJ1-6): EADIYQTPRYLVIGTGKKITLECSQTMGHDKMYWYQQDPGMELHLIHYSYGVNSTEKGDLSSESTVSRIRTEHFPLTLESARPSHTSQYLCASSERGGYNSPLHFGNGTRLTVT.

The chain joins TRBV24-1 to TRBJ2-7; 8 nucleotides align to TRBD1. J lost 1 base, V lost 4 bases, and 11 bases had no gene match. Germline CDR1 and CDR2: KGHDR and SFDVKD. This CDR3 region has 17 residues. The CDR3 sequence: CATSDHRTGSVSYEQYF. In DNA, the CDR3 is TGTGCCACCAGTGACCATCGGACAGGGTCTGTGTCCTACGAGCAGTACTTC.

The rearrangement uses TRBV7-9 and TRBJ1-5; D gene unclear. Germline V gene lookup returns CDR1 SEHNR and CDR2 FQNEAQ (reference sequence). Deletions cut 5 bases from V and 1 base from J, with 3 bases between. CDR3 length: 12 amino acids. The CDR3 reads CASSLSNQPQHF. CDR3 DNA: TGTGCCAGCAGCCTGAGCAATCAGCCCCAGCATTTT. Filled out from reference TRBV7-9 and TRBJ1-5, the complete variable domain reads DTGVSQNPRHKITKRGQNVTFRCDPISEHNRLYWYRQTLGQGPEFLTYFQNEAQLEKSRLLSDRFSAERPKGSFSTLEIQRTEQGDSAMYLCASSLSNQPQHFGDGTRLSIL.

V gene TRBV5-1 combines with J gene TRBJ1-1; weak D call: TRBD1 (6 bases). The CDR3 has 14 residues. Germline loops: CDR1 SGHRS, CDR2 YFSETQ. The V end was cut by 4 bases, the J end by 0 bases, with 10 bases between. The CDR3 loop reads CASSPGQMNTEAFF. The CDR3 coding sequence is TGCGCCAGCAGCCCCGGACAGATGAACACTGAAGCTTTCTTT.

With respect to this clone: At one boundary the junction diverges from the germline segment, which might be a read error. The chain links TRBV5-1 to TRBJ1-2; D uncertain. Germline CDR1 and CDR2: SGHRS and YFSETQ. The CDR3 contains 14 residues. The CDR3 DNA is TGCGCCAGCACCTTGGGTCCTTCTAACTATGGCTACACCTTC. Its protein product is CASTLGPSNYGYTF.

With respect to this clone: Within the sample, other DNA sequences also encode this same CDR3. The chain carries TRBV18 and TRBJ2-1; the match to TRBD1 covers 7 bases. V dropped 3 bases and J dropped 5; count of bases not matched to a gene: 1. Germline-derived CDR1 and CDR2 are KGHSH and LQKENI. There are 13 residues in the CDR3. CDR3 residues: CASSPGQNNEQFF. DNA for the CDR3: TGTGCCAGCTCACCGGGACAGAACAATGAGCAGTTCTTC.

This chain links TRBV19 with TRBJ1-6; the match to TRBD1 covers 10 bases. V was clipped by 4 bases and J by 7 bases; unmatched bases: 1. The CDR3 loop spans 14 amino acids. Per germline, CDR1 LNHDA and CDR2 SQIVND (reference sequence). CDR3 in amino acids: CASSRGQGNSPLHF. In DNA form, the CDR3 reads TGTGCCAGTAGTAGGGGACAGGGGAATTCACCCCTCCACTTT.